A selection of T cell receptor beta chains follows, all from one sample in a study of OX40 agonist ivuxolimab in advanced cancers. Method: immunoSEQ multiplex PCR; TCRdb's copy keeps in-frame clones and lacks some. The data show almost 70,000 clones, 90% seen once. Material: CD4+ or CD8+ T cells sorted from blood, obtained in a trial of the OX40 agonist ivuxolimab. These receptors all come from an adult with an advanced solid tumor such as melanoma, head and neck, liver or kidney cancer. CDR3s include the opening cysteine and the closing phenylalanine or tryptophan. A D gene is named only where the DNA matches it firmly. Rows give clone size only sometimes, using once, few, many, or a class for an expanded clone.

CDR3 DNA: TGTGCCAGCAGGGGAGGAGCGGGCGAGCGTTTGGGGGAGCTGTTTTTT
CDR3 protein: CASRGGAGERLGELFF
clone size: .
V gene: TRBV7-2
CDR3 length: 16
J gene: TRBJ2-2
D gene: .

CDR3 DNA: TGTGCCAGCATCGCCCCTGCGTGGGCTAGCGGGAGCCTTGAGCAGTTCTTC
CDR3 protein: CASIAPAWASGSLEQFF
clone size: .
V gene: TRBV7-9
CDR3 length: 17
J gene: TRBJ2-1
D gene: TRBD2

CDR3 DNA: TGCGCCAGCACCCGCGCTGGGCTAGCATACGAGCAGTACTTC
CDR3 protein: CASTRAGLAYEQYF
clone size: .
V gene: TRBV10-2
CDR3 length: 14
J gene: TRBJ2-7
D gene: .

CDR3 DNA: TGCAGTGCCTACTTAAACGAGCAGTACTTC
CDR3 protein: CSAYLNEQYF
clone size: .
V gene: TRBV20-1
CDR3 length: 10
J gene: TRBJ2-7
D gene: .

CDR3 DNA: TGTGCCAGCAGCCAGGGGTCCCAAGAGACCCAGTACTTC
CDR3 protein: CASSQGSQETQYF
clone size: .
V gene: TRBV7-3
CDR3 length: 13
J gene: TRBJ2-5
D gene: .

CDR3 DNA: TGTGCCAGCACACTTTACCCCGGGACTAGCGGTACAGATACGCAGTATTTT
CDR3 protein: CASTLYPGTSGTDTQYF
clone size: .
V gene: TRBV19
CDR3 length: 17
J gene: TRBJ2-3
D gene: TRBD2

CDR3 DNA: TGCAGCGTAGGACCGCGGGCAGGGAGGGACACCGGGGAGCTGTTTTTT
CDR3 protein: CSVGPRAGRDTGELFF
clone size: .
V gene: TRBV29-1
CDR3 length: 16
J gene: TRBJ2-2
D gene: TRBD2

CDR3 DNA: TGTGCCATCAGCCTCAGTAGGACTCTCCACGAGCAGTACTTC
CDR3 protein: CAISLSRTLHEQYF
clone size: .
V gene: TRBV10-3
CDR3 length: 14
J gene: TRBJ2-7
D gene: .

CDR3 DNA: TGTGCCAGCTCACGACCCGGGCCTACACAAGAGACCCAGTACTTC
CDR3 protein: CASSRPGPTQETQYF
clone size: once
V gene: TRBV18
CDR3 length: 15
J gene: TRBJ2-5
D gene: .

CDR3 DNA: TGTGCCAGCAGCCCCCGGGGACTAGCGGGATCAAATGAGCAGTTCTTC
CDR3 protein: CASSPRGLAGSNEQFF
clone size: .
V gene: TRBV7-8
CDR3 length: 16
J gene: TRBJ2-1
D gene: TRBD2

CDR3 DNA: TGTGCCAGCAATCCGGGACAGGGGAATAATGGAGGTAATTCACCCCTCCACTTT
CDR3 protein: CASNPGQGNNGGNSPLHF
clone size: .
V gene: TRBV2
CDR3 length: 18
J gene: TRBJ1-6
D gene: TRBD1

CDR3 DNA: TGTGCCAGCAGCGATCTGGACAGGGATGAGCAGTTCTTC
CDR3 protein: CASSDLDRDEQFF
clone size: .
V gene: TRBV9
CDR3 length: 13
J gene: TRBJ2-1
D gene: TRBD1

CDR3 DNA: TGTGCCAGCAGCTTAGTCGGGCAGCCCCAGCATTTT
CDR3 protein: CASSLVGQPQHF
clone size: .
V gene: TRBV11-2
CDR3 length: 12
J gene: TRBJ1-5
D gene: .

CDR3 DNA: TGTGCCAGCCTTACGGGACTAGCGGATATCTCCTACGAGCAGTACTTC
CDR3 protein: CASLTGLADISYEQYF
clone size: once
V gene: TRBV27
CDR3 length: 16
J gene: TRBJ2-7
D gene: TRBD2

CDR3 DNA: TGTGCTAGTGGCACGGGGGAAGAGACCCAGTACTTC
CDR3 protein: CASGTGEETQYF
clone size: .
V gene: TRBV12-5
CDR3 length: 12
J gene: TRBJ2-5
D gene: .

CDR3 DNA: TGCGCCAGCAGCTTCGGATTCCGCAATGAGCAGTTCTTC
CDR3 protein: CASSFGFRNEQFF
clone size: .
V gene: TRBV5-1
CDR3 length: 13
J gene: TRBJ2-1
D gene: .

CDR3 DNA: TGTGCCAGTTCACTAGGCTCTGGAAACACCATATATTTT
CDR3 protein: CASSLGSGNTIYF
clone size: .
V gene: TRBV28
CDR3 length: 13
J gene: TRBJ1-3
D gene: .